The source of this TCR beta chain is a study of response to subunit inactivated influenza vaccine. Study results and limitations: With each seasonal influenza vaccination, the authors suggested, few new T cells are recruited.

TCRdb re-called the RT-PCR reads with MiXCR, one entry per CDR3 protein. Altogether about 700,000 distinct CDR3 sequences are present, approximately 14% being singletons, with the ten largest covering 6% to 7%. Germline V gene data show CDR1 as MGHDK and CDR2 as SYGVNS. The CDR3 spans 12 residues. The V end lost 3 bases, the J end lost 6 bases, and 6 bases lay between the germline ends. Only a few counts were recorded for this clonotype. Its antigen is still unknown. This specimen consisted of PBMCs from blood, obtained approximately 15 days before vaccination. This TCR was sampled from a man between 50 and 59 years old who received an inactivated influenza vaccine. The gene calls are TRBV25-1 and TRBJ2-1; unclear D gene. This CDR3 is CASSEELNEQFF. CDR3 DNA sequence: TGTGCCAGCAGTGAGGAGCTCAATGAGCAGTTCTTC. The full variable domain, rest sourced from reference TRBV25-1 and TRBJ2-1, is EADIYQTPRYLVIGTGKKITLECSQTMGHDKMYWYQQDPGMELHLIHYSYGVNSTEKGDLSSESTVSRIRTEHFPLTLESARPSHTSQYLCASSEELNEQFFGPGTRLTVL.